The next 18 T cell receptor beta chains were all read from a single sample in a study of long-term antiretroviral therapy in people with HIV (dated by TCRdb to between 2021 and 2023). The immunoSEQ hsTCRB v3.0 assay was used at survey level resolution to sequence the TRB variable region. TCRdb re-hosts the immuneACCESS table, in-frame sequences only. Its copies lack some clones; in the studies checked, an unresolved V gene accounts for under half of them, and the cause for the rest is not known. For this sample there are 25,000 or so clones; over 75% appear just once. Around 4.1% of the sample comes from the top ten. The sequencing here drew on unsorted PBMCs, taken 0.5 years after starting antiretroviral therapy. These receptors all stem from a woman aged 18-29 years with HIV.

This clone showed up just a few times. This sequence joins TRBV12-5 and TRBJ1-1; weak D call: TRBD1 (5 bases). Germline CDR1 and CDR2: LGHNT and FRNRAP. V gave up 6 bases and J gave up 1 base, with 9 bases separating them. CDR3 length: 13 residues. The CDR3 loop is CASGPDRNTEAFF. As DNA, the CDR3 is TGTGCTAGTGGACCCGACAGGAACACTGAAGCTTTCTTT.

This clone has more than one count but fewer than ten. The V gene is TRBV5-1, the J gene TRBJ2-2; possibly TRBD1 or TRBD2 for D (5 bases each). This CDR3 has 13 amino acids. V was shortened by 0 bases and J by 6 bases, with 6 bases between the two germline ends. Germline V lookup: CDR1 SGHRS, CDR2 YFSETQ. The CDR3 DNA is TGCGCCAGCAGCTTGGGAGGGGCCGGGGAGCTGTTTTTT. Translated: CASSLGGAGELFF.

The V gene is TRBV14, the J gene TRBJ2-7; D remains unclear. Per the germline V gene, CDR1 is SGHDN and CDR2 is FVKESK. The V end was cut by 0 bases, the J end by 7 bases, with 16 bases between. The CDR3 runs 15 residues. The CDR3 spells CASSQDGNILKEQYF. CDR3 nucleotide sequence: TGTGCCAGCAGCCAAGATGGGAATATCCTGAAGGAGCAGTACTTC.

The rearrangement links TRBV7-2 to TRBJ1-4; D is perhaps TRBD1 (6 bases). The V gene's germline CDR1 is SGHTA and CDR2 FQGNSA. The CDR3 has 15 amino acids. V lost 2 bases and J lost 6, with 13 bases in between. CDR3 in DNA: TGTGCCAGCAGCTTAACGGGACAAGTTCATGAAAAACTGTTTTTT. This gives the protein CASSLTGQVHEKLFF.

V and J are TRBV11-2 and TRBJ2-1; D unresolved. V gave up 3 bases and J gave up 0 bases, with 9 bases separating them. The CDR3 is 15 residues long. The germline V gene has CDR1 SGHAT and CDR2 FQNNGV. Here the CDR3 reads CASSFAERSYNEQFF. DNA of the CDR3: TGTGCCAGCAGCTTTGCGGAACGCTCCTACAATGAGCAGTTCTTC.

V is TRBV7-9 and J is TRBJ2-2; TRBD2 matches at 8 bases. CDR1 is SEHNR, CDR2 FQNEAQ, per germline (reference sequence). The CDR3 has 15 amino acids. Germline trimming cut 5 bases from V and 3 bases from J; bases unmatched to any gene: 5. CDR3 region: CASSPGGVHTGELFF. CDR3 nucleotides: TGTGCCAGCAGCCCGGGGGGGGTACACACCGGGGAGCTGTTTTTT.

The J gene is TRBJ2-5, the V gene TRBV7-3; tentative D call: TRBD2 (6 bases). The J call is uncertain, as TRBJ2-7 better fits the DNA end. The CDR3 consists of 14 residues. Germline V lookup: CDR1 SGHTA, CDR2 FQGTGA. DNA for the CDR3: TGTGCCAGCAGCACAGGTCTAGCGAGTTACGAGCAGTACTTC. It codes for CASSTGLASYEQYF.

This clone came up once. This CDR3 is CASSQRERREEKLFF. The DNA for the CDR3 is TGTGCCAGTTCCCAGCGGGAAAGGCGTGAGGAAAAACTGTTTTTT. The chain carries TRBV19 and TRBJ1-4; D is undetermined. The CDR3 has 15 amino acids. Trimming removed 8 bases at V and 8 bases at J, with 21 bases between. The V gene's germline CDR1 is LNHDA and CDR2 SQIVND (reference sequence). The full variable domain, its missing parts supplied by reference TRBV19 and TRBJ1-4, is DGGITQSPKYLFRKEGQNVTLSCEQNLNHDAMYWYRQDPGQGLRLIYYSQIVNDFQKGDIAEGYSVSREKKESFPLTVTSAQKNPTAFYLCASSQRERREEKLFFGSGTQLSVL.

The DNA for the CDR3 is TGTGCCAGCAGTTACGCGGGAGAGGGTACCCAGTACTTC. It yields the protein CASSYAGEGTQYF. The chain combines TRBV6-6 with TRBJ2-7, with 7 positions matching TRBD2. The CDR3 loop spans 13 amino acids. Germline V gene data show CDR1 as MNHNY and CDR2 as SVGAGI (reference sequence). Trimming at V came to 2 bases and at J to 10 bases, leaving 8 bases not matched to a gene.

The V call is TRBV27, the J call TRBJ1-5; possibly TRBD1 for D (5 bases). The V end lost 4 bases, the J end lost 6 bases, and 13 bases lay between the germline ends. CDR3 length: 14 residues. From germline, CDR1 is MNHEY and CDR2 SMNVEV (reference sequence). CDR3 sequence: CASSWGGVTQPQHF. The CDR3, as DNA: TGTGCCAGCAGTTGGGGGGGGGTGACTCAGCCCCAGCATTTT.

J is TRBJ2-1 and V is TRBV11-3; 7 bases match TRBD2. The CDR3 is made up of 18 amino acids. V shed 2 bases, J shed 4 bases, and the junction held 14 bases outside the gene matches. Per germline, CDR1 SGHNT and CDR2 YENEEA. CDR3 loop: CASSLIAGQSGGYNEQFF. Here the CDR3 DNA reads TGTGCCAGCAGCTTAATAGCGGGCCAGTCCGGGGGTTACAATGAGCAGTTCTTC.

The sample holds a few counts of this clone. The chain employs TRBV9 and TRBJ2-1; no definite D call. Trimming left V 1 base short and J 8 bases short, with 7 bases between. Looked up from germline, CDR1 is SGDLS and CDR2 is YYNGEE. CDR3 size: 12 residues. CDR3 protein: CASSVIGDEQFF. The CDR3 nucleotides are TGTGCCAGCAGCGTAATCGGCGATGAGCAGTTCTTC.

The chain uses TRBV4-2 and TRBJ2-3; the D is unclear. The CDR3 runs 17 residues. CDR1 and CDR2 from the germline V gene are LGHNA and YNFKEQ. Trimming pared 0 bases from V and 0 bases from J, leaving 13 bases between. This CDR3 is CASSQESRTPSTDTQYF. The CDR3 coding sequence is TGTGCCAGCAGCCAAGAGTCCCGAACGCCTAGCACAGATACGCAGTATTTT.

This clone was observed a single time. The chain is built from TRBV27 and TRBJ1-2; 7 nucleotides align to TRBD1. Germline-derived CDR1 and CDR2 are MNHEY and SMNVEV (reference sequence). CDR3 length equals 14 residues. With V trimmed by 6 bases and J by 4 bases, 8 bases remained unmatched. CDR3 in amino acids: CASRLQGGLYGYTF. The CDR3, as DNA: TGTGCCAGCAGACTTCAGGGGGGTCTCTATGGCTACACCTTC.

The chain uses TRBV5-1 and TRBJ2-7; D call uncertain. The CDR3 spans 13 residues. Trimming removed 2 bases from V and 0 bases from J, with 6 bases in between. Germline V gives CDR1 SGHRS, CDR2 YFSETQ. This CDR3 is CASSFTSSYEQYF. The CDR3 DNA reads as TGCGCCAGCAGCTTCACGAGCTCCTACGAGCAGTACTTC.

V is TRBV9 and J is TRBJ2-7, with TRBD2 matching 8 bases. The length of the CDR3 is 14 residues. V was clipped by 0 bases and J by 6 bases; unmatched bases: 5. CDR1 is SGDLS, CDR2 YYNGEE, per germline. In DNA, the CDR3 is TGTGCCAGCAGCGTAGCCGGGAGGGCCGTCGAGCAGTACTTC. Translation gives CASSVAGRAVEQYF.

The V call is TRBV2, the J call TRBJ2-5; no clear D gene. The CDR3 is 11 amino acids. CDR1 and CDR2 from the germline V gene are SNHLY and FYNNEI. V shed 1 base and J shed 4 bases, with 1 base lying between them. CDR3 in DNA: TGTGCCAGCAGTGAAGTAGAGACCCAGTACTTC. Its protein product is CASSEVETQYF. The variable domain in full, with the rest retrieved from reference TRBV2 and TRBJ2-5, is EPEVTQTPSHQVTQMGQEVILRCVPISNHLYFYWYRQILGQKVEFLVSFYNNEISEKSEIFDDQFSVERPDGSNFTLKIRSTKLEDSAMYFCASSEVETQYFGPGTRLLVL.

The rearrangement joins TRBV7-9 to TRBJ2-7; 7 positions agree with TRBD1. CDR1 and CDR2 from the germline V gene are SEHNR and FQNEAQ (reference sequence). The CDR3 is 12 residues long. Trimming at V came to 5 bases and at J to 5 bases, leaving 3 bases not matched to a gene. CDR3 amino acids: CASSRQGDEQYF. CDR3 nucleotides: TGTGCCAGCAGCCGCCAGGGGGACGAGCAGTACTTC. Supplemented by reference TRBV7-9 and TRBJ2-7, the full variable domain reads DTGVSQNPRHKITKRGQNVTFRCDPISEHNRLYWYRQTLGQGPEFLTYFQNEAQLEKSRLLSDRFSAERPKGSFSTLEIQRTEQGDSAMYLCASSRQGDEQYFGPGTRLTVT.